This TCR beta chain was profiled in a study of control samples from healthy donors and cancer patients (TCRdb year 2020). Sequences SGHRS (CDR1) and YFSETQ (CDR2) are obtained from the germline V gene. Trimming takes 0 bases from V and 0 bases from J, and the germline ends sit 12 bases apart. Inclusive of the bounding cysteine and phenylalanine, the CDR3 is 16 residues long. Only the CDR3 portion is preserved as DNA: 48 bases, with reading frame beginning at the first base. As regards this clone: Its antigen specificity is not known. Per-nucleotide qualities are absent, and no much larger clonotype sits a single base away.

Receptors were amplified or captured by the immunoSEQ multiplex PCR assay. TCRdb obtained this table from immuneACCESS and retained in-frame rearrangements with V and J assigned. These tables miss some clones; where compared with another copy, unresolved V genes account for less than half of the shortfall, and the remainder is unexplained. Here the sample has about 100,000 clones; around four fifths occur a single time. The top ten constitute roughly 18% of the sample. This clonotype originated in a man younger than 45 in good health. Sequencing input: blood. The sequence joins TRBV5-1 to TRBJ1-1, and perhaps TRBD1 as D gene, on 5 matching bases. The CDR3 amino acid sequence is: CASSLGHGAVNTEAFF. Here is the DNA: TGCGCCAGCAGCTTGGGACACGGGGCCGTGAACACTGAAGCTTTCTTT.